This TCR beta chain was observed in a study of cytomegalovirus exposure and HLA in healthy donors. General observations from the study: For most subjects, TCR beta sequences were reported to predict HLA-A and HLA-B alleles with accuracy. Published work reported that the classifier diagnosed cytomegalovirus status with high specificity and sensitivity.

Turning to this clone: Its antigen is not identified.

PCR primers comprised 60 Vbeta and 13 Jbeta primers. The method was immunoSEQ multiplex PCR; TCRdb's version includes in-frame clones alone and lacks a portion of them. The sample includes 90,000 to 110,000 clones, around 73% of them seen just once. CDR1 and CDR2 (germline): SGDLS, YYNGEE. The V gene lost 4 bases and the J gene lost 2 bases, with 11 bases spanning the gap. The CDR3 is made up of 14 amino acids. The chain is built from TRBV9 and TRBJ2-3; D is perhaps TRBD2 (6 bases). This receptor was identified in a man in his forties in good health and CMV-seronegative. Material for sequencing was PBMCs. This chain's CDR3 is CASSSGTLTDTQYF. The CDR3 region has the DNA TGTGCCAGCAGCTCGGGGACTCTCACAGATACGCAGTATTTT.